Listed below are T cell receptor beta chains from one sample, sequenced in a study of T cell changes during pregnancy in multiple sclerosis. TCRdb's copy holds only in-frame clones and misses some; the assay was immunoSEQ multiplex PCR. The sample carries 100,000 to 150,000 clones, roughly 92% recorded once. The sample was peripheral blood, taken before pregnancy. The receptors stem from a female donor with multiple sclerosis, enrolled in a pregnancy study. The CDR3 runs from the conserved cysteine through the conserved F or W. The D gene is left open where the match is weak. A clone size is listed for some rows: how often the clone was seen (once, few, many), or a class if it is expanded.

abundance | d_gene | j_gene | v_gene | CDR3nt | CDR3aa
. | . | TRBJ2-7 | TRBV30 | TGTGCCTGGACAGGCTCCTACGAGCAGTACTTC | CAWTGSYEQYF
few | TRBD1 | TRBJ1-2 | TRBV6-5 | TGTGCCAGCAGCCCTGGACAGGGTAGCTATGGCTACACCTTC | CASSPGQGSYGYTF
. | TRBD2 | TRBJ2-1 | TRBV27 | TGTGCCAGCAGTGAGGTAGCGGGAGGGATCAATGAGCAGTTCTTC | CASSEVAGGINEQFF
. | TRBD1 | TRBJ1-5 | TRBV5-4 | TGTGCCAGCAGCTACGGCGGACAGGGCCTCAATCAGCCCCAGCATTTT | CASSYGGQGLNQPQHF
. | TRBD1 | TRBJ1-2 | TRBV4-2 | TGTGCCAGCAGCCAAGATTTAAGGGGGCGCAACTATGGCTACACCTTC | CASSQDLRGRNYGYTF
. | TRBD2 | TRBJ2-7 | TRBV27 | TGTGCCAGCAGTCCATTAGCGGGGGAGAGGAAGCAGTACTTC | CASSPLAGERKQYF
few | . | TRBJ1-6 | TRBV27 | TGTGCCAGCAGTTTGGGGGGTGGAAATTGGTCACCCCTCCACTTT | CASSLGGGNWSPLHF
. | TRBD2 | TRBJ2-2 | TRBV9 | TGTGCCAGCAGGCGACTAGCGGACACCGGGGAGCTGTTTTTT | CASRRLADTGELFF
. | TRBD1 | TRBJ1-2 | TRBV2 | TGTGCCAGCAGTGGGGACAGGGGGCGTTCTGGCTACACCTTC | CASSGDRGRSGYTF
. | . | TRBJ1-2 | TRBV5-6 | TGTGCCAGCAGCCCCGGCGGAAGGAATGGCTACACCTTC | CASSPGGRNGYTF
. | TRBD1 | TRBJ1-2 | TRBV5-6 | TGTGCCAGCAGCCCGGCAACAGGGGGCTTTATAGCTAACTATGGCTACACCTTC | CASSPATGGFIANYGYTF
once | TRBD2 | TRBJ2-5 | TRBV10-3 | TGTGCCATCAGTGAGCCGACTAGCGGGAGGAAAGAGACCCAGTACTTC | CAISEPTSGRKETQYF
. | TRBD1 | TRBJ2-7 | TRBV6-1 | TGTGCCACTCTCACGGGGACAGGGAAACAGCAGTACTTC | CATLTGTGKQQYF
. | TRBD1 | TRBJ2-5 | TRBV4-1 | TGCGCCAGCAGCCATGGTAGGGGGCTATCCCAAGAGACCCAGTACTTC | CASSHGRGLSQETQYF
. | . | TRBJ1-1 | TRBV19 | TGTGCCAGTATGTACCAGGGTGTGAACACTGAAGCTTTCTTT | CASMYQGVNTEAFF
. | TRBD1 | TRBJ2-2 | TRBV5-1 | TGCGCCAGCAGCCCCTTTTCCGGGACAGGGGGGATCAGGGAGCTGTTTTTT | CASSPFSGTGGIRELFF
once | TRBD1 | TRBJ1-4 | TRBV19 | TGTGCCAGTAGTATGGGACAGGGCGATGAAAAACTGTTTTTT | CASSMGQGDEKLFF
. | . | TRBJ1-1 | TRBV6-5 | TGTGCCAGCAGTTACTCCGGGGGGGACACTGAAGCTTTCTTT | CASSYSGGDTEAFF
. | TRBD1 | TRBJ2-2 | TRBV6-1 | TGTGCCAGCAGCGGACAGGGGGCTAACACCGGGGAGCTGTTTTTT | CASSGQGANTGELFF
. | . | TRBJ2-5 | TRBV2 | TGTGCCAGCAGTGAAGCCGGGGGAGCTTGGGGGACCCAGTACTTC | CASSEAGGAWGTQYF
. | TRBD1 | TRBJ1-2 | TRBV2 | TGTGCCAGCAGGGGGACAGCGGCTAACTATGGCTACACCTTC | CASRGTAANYGYTF
. | . | TRBJ2-1 | TRBV28 | TGTGCCAGCAGTTTCCTTGTCCGGTTCTGGAATGAGCAGTTCTTC | CASSFLVRFWNEQFF
. | TRBD1 | TRBJ1-1 | TRBV7-2 | TGTGCCAGCAGCTCCCTGACAGGGAAGATCGACACTGAAGCTTTCTTT | CASSSLTGKIDTEAFF
. | TRBD2 | TRBJ2-3 | TRBV5-1 | TGCGCCAGCAGCCCCGGGACTAGCGTTAAGTCAGATACGCAGTATTTT | CASSPGTSVKSDTQYF
once | . | TRBJ2-5 | TRBV7-9 | TGTGCCAGCAGCTTAAGGGACAAGCAAGAGACCCAGTACTTC | CASSLRDKQETQYF
. | TRBD1 | TRBJ1-5 | TRBV18 | TGTGCCAGCTCACCTTTAGGGGGCAGCAATCAGCCCCAGCATTTT | CASSPLGGSNQPQHF
. | . | TRBJ1-3 | TRBV27 | TGTGCCAGCAGTTTTGATACAGGGACTGGAAACACCATATATTTT | CASSFDTGTGNTIYF
. | . | TRBJ1-5 | TRBV6-1 | TGTGCCAGCAGTCCTGGCAGGGTTCAGCCCCAGCATTTT | CASSPGRVQPQHF
. | TRBD2 | TRBJ2-1 | TRBV6-1 | TGTGCCAGCAGGACTAGCGGGAGGGCATATGAGCAGTTCTTC | CASRTSGRAYEQFF
. | . | TRBJ2-5 | TRBV5-6 | TGTGCCAGCAGCTTGGGGCCCGCGGGGGAGACCCAGTACTTC | CASSLGPAGETQYF
. | TRBD1 | TRBJ1-4 | TRBV6-5 | TGTGCCAGCAGGCAACAGGGGCGAGAAAAACTGTTTTTT | CASRQQGREKLFF
. | . | TRBJ1-6 | TRBV10-1 | TGCGCCAGCAGGGTGAGCTCCTATAATTCACCCCTCCACTTT | CASRVSSYNSPLHF
. | TRBD2 | TRBJ2-3 | TRBV7-3 | TGTGCCAGCAGCCTTCTAGCGGGAGGGAACACAGATACGCAGTATTTT | CASSLLAGGNTDTQYF
. | . | TRBJ1-4 | TRBV7-8 | TGTGCCAGCAGCAGAGCATCAGGGCTATCTAATGAAAAACTGTTTTTT | CASSRASGLSNEKLFF
. | . | TRBJ1-2 | TRBV18 | TGTGCCAGCTCACCAGGGCACTATGGCTACACCTTC | CASSPGHYGYTF